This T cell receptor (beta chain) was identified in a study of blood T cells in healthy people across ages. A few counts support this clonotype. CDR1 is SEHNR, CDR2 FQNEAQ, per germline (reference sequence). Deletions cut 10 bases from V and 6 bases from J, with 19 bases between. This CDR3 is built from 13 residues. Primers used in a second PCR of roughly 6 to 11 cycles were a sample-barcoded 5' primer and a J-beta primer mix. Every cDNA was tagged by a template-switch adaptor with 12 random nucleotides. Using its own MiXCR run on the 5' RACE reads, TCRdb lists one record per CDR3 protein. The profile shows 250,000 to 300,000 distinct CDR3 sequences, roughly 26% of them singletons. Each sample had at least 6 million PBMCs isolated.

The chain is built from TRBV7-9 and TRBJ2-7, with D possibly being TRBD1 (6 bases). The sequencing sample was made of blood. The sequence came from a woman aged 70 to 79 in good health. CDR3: CATPRAGVGEQYF. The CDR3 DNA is TGTGCCACCCCCCGTGCAGGGGTTGGCGAGCAGTACTTC.